The 17 T cell receptor beta chains in this list originate from one sample, sequenced in a study of control samples from healthy donors and cancer patients. Clones were sequenced by immunoSEQ multiplex PCR, and TCRdb holds only the in-frame ones, with some missing. The repertoire has 80,000 to 100,000 clones, 92% of them found once; the top ten carry approximately 3%. Sequencing was performed on blood. Every receptor here comes from a human donor in good health. The donor label of this sample is uncertain.

This clone was recorded once. The chain is built from TRBV6-5 and TRBJ1-2; D gene unclear. Looked up from germline, CDR1 is MNHEY and CDR2 is SVGAGI. The V end was cut by 2 bases, the J end by 5 bases, with 9 bases between. This CDR3 contains 13 residues. The DNA for the CDR3 is TGTGCCAGCAGTTACAGACAAGGGTATGGCTACACCTTC. It codes for CASSYRQGYGYTF.

J is TRBJ2-2 and V is TRBV5-1; 9 nucleotides line up with TRBD1. Germline CDR1 SGHRS, CDR2 YFSETQ. The CDR3 is 16 residues long. Trimming removed 4 bases from V and 4 bases from J; junction bases left unmatched: 8. As DNA, the CDR3 is TGCGCCAGCAGCCCACCGGGACAGGGAGGCACCGGGGAGCTGTTTTTT. Translated: CASSPPGQGGTGELFF.

The rearrangement uses TRBV30 and TRBJ2-3; perhaps TRBD2 as D (7 bases). V was shortened by 2 bases and J by 9 bases, with 18 bases between the two germline ends. The CDR3 loop spans 14 amino acids. Germline V CDR1 and CDR2: GTSNPN, SVGIG (reference sequence). As DNA, the CDR3 is TGTGCCTGGAGTCGGGGGGCCTTGGAGTTAACGCAGTATTTT. Its translation: CAWSRGALELTQYF.

The rearrangement uses TRBV7-8 and TRBJ1-5; TRBD1 is a possible D gene (6 bases). CDR1 and CDR2 (germline): SGHVS, FQNEAQ. V gave up 5 bases and J gave up 4 bases, with 15 bases separating them. The CDR3 contains 15 residues. CDR3 DNA sequence: TGTGCCAGCAGCACCTATGGACAGAAGAATCAGCCCCAGCATTTT. This translates into CASSTYGQKNQPQHF.

The chain carries TRBV7-6 and TRBJ2-5; D ambiguous. The CDR3 consists of 17 residues. With 2 bases removed from V and 2 bases from J, the gap between germline ends came to 18 bases. The germline V gene has CDR1 SGHVS and CDR2 FNYEAQ. DNA for the CDR3: TGTGCCAGCAGCTTAACCCAGAGACGGGCAGTTCAAGAGACCCAGTACTTC. It is translated as CASSLTQRRAVQETQYF.

This chain joins TRBV30 and TRBJ2-7, with 11 bases identical to TRBD1. Germline V gene data show CDR1 as GTSNPN and CDR2 as SVGIG (reference sequence). The junction had 2 bases not matched to a gene; V was cut back by 1 base and J by 3 bases. The CDR3 extends over 14 amino acids. The DNA for the CDR3 is TGTGCCTGGAGTGCCGGGACAGGGGGCTACGAGCAGTACTTC. Translating it yields CAWSAGTGGYEQYF. Full variable domain (outside the CDR3, taken from reference TRBV30 and TRBJ2-7): SQTIHQWPATLVQPVGSPLSLECTVEGTSNPNLYWYRQAAGRGLQLLFYSVGIGQISSEVPQNLSASRPQDRQFILSSKKLLLSDSGFYLCAWSAGTGGYEQYFGPGTRLTVT.

V is TRBV19 and J is TRBJ2-3, with 9 bases matching TRBD1. V was pared by 1 base and J by 6 bases, with 11 bases of the junction left unmatched. The CDR3 sequence is 17 residues long. CDR1 is LNHDA, CDR2 SQIVND, per germline (reference sequence). In nucleotides, the CDR3 is TGTGCCAGTAGTATAGGTCGAGGACAGGGGTTAATGGATACGCAGTATTTT. This encodes CASSIGRGQGLMDTQYF.

The V and J genes are TRBV24-1 and TRBJ1-2; 9 bases are a match to TRBD1. Germline V gene lookup returns CDR1 KGHDR and CDR2 SFDVKD. V trimming: 3 bases; J trimming: 8 bases; junction bases outside the gene matches: 0. The CDR3 is 12 amino acids. The CDR3 DNA sequence: TGTGCCACCAGTGATACAGGGGGCGGCTACACCTTC. Translated, it gives CATSDTGGGYTF.

The chain recombines TRBV4-1 with TRBJ2-1, with a weak D call TRBD1 (5 bases). Trimming cost V 3 bases and J 6 bases, with 9 bases left between them. There are 13 residues in the CDR3. Germline lookup yields CDR1 MGHRA and CDR2 YSYEKL. The CDR3 here is CASSHLRVNEQFF. Written as DNA, the CDR3 is TGCGCCAGCAGCCACCTCAGGGTCAATGAGCAGTTCTTC.

The chain couples TRBV3-1 (or the pseudogene TRBV3-2) to TRBJ1-1; 7 positions match TRBD1. Per the germline V gene, CDR1 is LGHDT and CDR2 is YNNKEL (reference sequence). V was clipped by 4 bases and J by 2 bases; unmatched bases: 7. The CDR3 runs 15 residues. This CDR3 reads CASSLWAGGNTEAFF. In DNA form, the CDR3 reads TGTGCCAGCAGCCTCTGGGCAGGGGGTAACACTGAAGCTTTCTTT.

This clone came up once. This chain links TRBV5-4 with TRBJ1-3; D unclear. V lost 1 base, J lost 0 bases, and 5 bases lay in between. Germline CDR1 and CDR2: SGHNT and YYREEE (reference sequence). The CDR3 loop spans 14 amino acids. CDR3 residues: CASSLKHSGNTIYF. As DNA, the CDR3 is TGTGCCAGCAGCTTGAAACACTCTGGAAACACCATATATTTT.

The chain combines TRBV5-1 with TRBJ2-4; 15 nucleotides line up with TRBD2. V lost 4 bases, J lost 9 bases, and 2 bases stayed unmatched. CDR1 and CDR2 (germline): SGHRS, YFSETQ. The CDR3 is 14 residues long. CDR3 DNA: TGCGCCAGCAGCGAGGGACTAGCGGGGGGCATTCAGTACTTC. This gives the protein CASSEGLAGGIQYF.

The genes are TRBV7-9 and TRBJ2-7; D might be TRBD1 (5 bases). In germline, CDR1 is SEHNR, CDR2 FQNEAQ (reference sequence). The CDR3 runs to 14 residues. V was clipped by 5 bases and J by 3 bases, with 14 bases between them. The CDR3 reads CASSPGGQNYEQYF. The DNA of the CDR3 is TGTGCCAGCAGCCCAGGTGGACAAAACTACGAGCAGTACTTC.

This clone was counted once. This chain connects TRBV10-1 to TRBJ2-7; weak D call: TRBD2 (13 bases). V was trimmed by 2 bases and J by 3 bases, leaving 41 bases between them. CDR1 WNHNN and CDR2 SYGVQD come from the germline V gene (reference sequence). The CDR3 sequence is 24 residues long. The CDR3 coding sequence is TGCGCCAGCAGTGAGCTCCCCCGGGACAGGGGGCGGTTACTAGCGGGGGGGAACAACTACGAGCAGTACGTC. Its translation: CASSELPRDRGRLLAGGNNYEQYV.

The chain carries TRBV11-3 and TRBJ2-2, with 9 bases matching TRBD2. With V trimmed by 5 bases and J by 6 bases, 10 bases remained unmatched. The CDR3 length is 16 residues. Germline V gene data show CDR1 as SGHNT and CDR2 as YENEEA. For the CDR3, the DNA is TGTGCCAGCAGCAAGACTAGCGGACTTTACGCCGGGGAGCTGTTTTTT. This codes for CASSKTSGLYAGELFF.

In its sample, this clone was seen once. J is TRBJ2-2 and V is TRBV18; D is ambiguous. Looked up from germline, CDR1 is KGHSH and CDR2 is LQKENI. The V end lost 6 bases, the J end lost 0 bases, and 8 bases lay between the germline ends. The CDR3 is 14 amino acids. CDR3 sequence reads: CASSAEANTGELFF. The CDR3 DNA sequence: TGTGCCAGCTCCGCGGAAGCGAACACCGGGGAGCTGTTTTTT.

The chain links TRBV5-1 to TRBJ1-2; no clear D gene. Germline-derived CDR1 and CDR2 are SGHRS and YFSETQ. The V gene lost 0 bases and the J gene lost 8 bases, with 17 bases spanning the gap. The CDR3 runs 15 residues. The CDR3 protein is CASSLAGIGSSGYTF. CDR3 DNA sequence: TGCGCCAGCAGCTTGGCCGGTATCGGGTCGTCAGGCTACACCTTC. Based on the CDR3 plus reference TRBV5-1 and TRBJ1-2, the full variable domain is KAGVTQTPRYLIKTRGQQVTLSCSPISGHRSVSWYQQTPGQGLQFLFEYFSETQRNKGNFPGRFSGRQFSNSRSEMNVSTLELGDSALYLCASSLAGIGSSGYTFGSGTRLTVV.